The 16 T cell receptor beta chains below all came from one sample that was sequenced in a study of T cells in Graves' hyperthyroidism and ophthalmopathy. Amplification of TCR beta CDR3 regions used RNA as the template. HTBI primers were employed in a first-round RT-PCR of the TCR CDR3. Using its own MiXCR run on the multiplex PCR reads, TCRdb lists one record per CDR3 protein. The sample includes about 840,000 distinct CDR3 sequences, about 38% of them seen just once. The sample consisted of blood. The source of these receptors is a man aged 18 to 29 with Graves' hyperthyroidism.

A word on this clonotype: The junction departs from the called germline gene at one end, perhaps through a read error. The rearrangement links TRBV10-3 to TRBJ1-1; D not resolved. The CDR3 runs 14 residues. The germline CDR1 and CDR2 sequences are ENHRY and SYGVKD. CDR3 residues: CASSYSWQNTEAFF. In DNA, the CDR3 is TGTGCCAGCAGTTACTCCTGGCAGAACACTGAAGCTTTCTTT.

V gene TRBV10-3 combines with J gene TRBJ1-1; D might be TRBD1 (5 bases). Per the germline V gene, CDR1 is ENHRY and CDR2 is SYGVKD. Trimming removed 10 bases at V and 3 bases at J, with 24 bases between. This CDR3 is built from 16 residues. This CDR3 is CASRPRRGRMDTEAFF. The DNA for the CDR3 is TGTGCCAGCAGACCGCGGAGGGGAAGAATGGACACTGAAGCTTTCTTT.

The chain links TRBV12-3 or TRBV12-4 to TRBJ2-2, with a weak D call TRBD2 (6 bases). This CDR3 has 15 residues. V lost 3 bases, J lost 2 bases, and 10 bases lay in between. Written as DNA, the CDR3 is TGTGCCAGCAGTTTCCGGGGGATTAACACCGGGGAGCTGTTTTTT. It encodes CASSFRGINTGELFF.

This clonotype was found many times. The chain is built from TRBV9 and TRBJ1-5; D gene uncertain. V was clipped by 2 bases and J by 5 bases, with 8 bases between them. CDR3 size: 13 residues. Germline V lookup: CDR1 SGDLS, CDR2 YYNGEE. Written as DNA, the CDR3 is TGTGCCAGCAGCGTGAGTACGGATCAGCCCCAGCATTTT. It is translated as CASSVSTDQPQHF. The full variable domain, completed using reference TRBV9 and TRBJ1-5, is DSGVTQTPKHLITATGQRVTLRCSPRSGDLSVYWYQQSLDQGLQFLIQYYNGEERAKGNILERFSAQQFPDLHSELNLSSLELGDSALYFCASSVSTDQPQHFGDGTRLSIL.

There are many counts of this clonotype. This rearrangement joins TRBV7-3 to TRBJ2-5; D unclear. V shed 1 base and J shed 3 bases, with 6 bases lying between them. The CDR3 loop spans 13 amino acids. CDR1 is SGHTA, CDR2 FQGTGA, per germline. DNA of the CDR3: TGTGCCAGCAGCTTAAACTGGAAAGAGACCCAGTACTTC. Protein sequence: CASSLNWKETQYF. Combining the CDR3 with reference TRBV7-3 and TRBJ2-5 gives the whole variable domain GAGVSQTPSNKVTEKGKYVELRCDPISGHTALYWYRQSLGQGPEFLIYFQGTGAADDSGLPNDRFFAVRPEGSVSTLKIQRTERGDSAVYLCASSLNWKETQYFGPGTRLLVL.

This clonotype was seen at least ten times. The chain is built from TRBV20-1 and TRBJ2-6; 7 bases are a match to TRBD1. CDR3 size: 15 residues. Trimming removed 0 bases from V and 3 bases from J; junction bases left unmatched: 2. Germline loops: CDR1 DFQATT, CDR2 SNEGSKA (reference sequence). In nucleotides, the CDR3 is TGCAGTGCTAGAGATAGGGGGCATGGGGCCAACGTCCTGACTTTC. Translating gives CSARDRGHGANVLTF.

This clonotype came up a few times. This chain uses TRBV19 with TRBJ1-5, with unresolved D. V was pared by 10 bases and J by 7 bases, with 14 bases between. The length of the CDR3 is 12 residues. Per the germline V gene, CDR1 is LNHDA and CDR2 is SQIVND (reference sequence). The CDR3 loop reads CATMGGSQPQHF. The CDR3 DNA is TGTGCCACCATGGGCGGATCCCAGCCCCAGCATTTT.

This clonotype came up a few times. CDR3 in DNA: TGCGCCAGCAGCCCGAGGGGGGGAGTATACGTGTACGAGCAGTACTTC. Translation gives CASSPRGGVYVYEQYF. The rearrangement joins TRBV5-1 to TRBJ2-7; maybe TRBD2 (7 bases). The V and J ends lost 4 bases and 4 bases respectively, with 21 bases between them. Germline CDR1 and CDR2: SGHRS and YFSETQ. The CDR3 consists of 16 residues.

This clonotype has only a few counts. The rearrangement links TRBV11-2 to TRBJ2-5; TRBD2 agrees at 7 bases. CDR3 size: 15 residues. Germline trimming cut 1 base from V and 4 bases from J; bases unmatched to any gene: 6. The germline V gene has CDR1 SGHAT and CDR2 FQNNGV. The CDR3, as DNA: TGTGCCAGCAGCTTAGGCTGGGGAGGGAGAGAGACCCAGTACTTC. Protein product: CASSLGWGGRETQYF.

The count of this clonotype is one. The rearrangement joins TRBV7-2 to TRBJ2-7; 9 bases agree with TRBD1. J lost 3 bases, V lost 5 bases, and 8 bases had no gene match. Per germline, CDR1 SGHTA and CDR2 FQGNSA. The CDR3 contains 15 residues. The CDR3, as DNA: TGTGCCAGCAGCCCGCCGAGGGACAGGGACTACGAGCAGTACTTC. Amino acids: CASSPPRDRDYEQYF.

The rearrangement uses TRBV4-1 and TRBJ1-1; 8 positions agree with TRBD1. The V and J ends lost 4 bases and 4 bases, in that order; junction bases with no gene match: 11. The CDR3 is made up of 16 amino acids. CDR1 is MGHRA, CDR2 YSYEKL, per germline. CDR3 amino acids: CASSRNLDRVGTEAFF. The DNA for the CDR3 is TGCGCCAGCAGCCGAAACCTGGACAGGGTGGGCACTGAAGCTTTCTTT.

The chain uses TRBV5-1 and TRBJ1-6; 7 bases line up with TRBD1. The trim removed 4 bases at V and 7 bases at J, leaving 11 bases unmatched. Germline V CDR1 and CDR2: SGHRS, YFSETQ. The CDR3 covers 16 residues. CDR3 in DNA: TGCGCCAGCAGCCCCCGGACAGGCGAAATAAATTCACCCCTCCACTTT. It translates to CASSPRTGEINSPLHF.

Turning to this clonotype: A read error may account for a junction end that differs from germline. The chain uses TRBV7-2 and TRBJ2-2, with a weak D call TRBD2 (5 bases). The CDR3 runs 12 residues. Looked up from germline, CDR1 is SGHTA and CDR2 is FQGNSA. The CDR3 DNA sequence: TGTGCCAGCAGCTTTCCCGCCGGGGAGCTGCTTTTT. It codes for CASSFPAGELLF.

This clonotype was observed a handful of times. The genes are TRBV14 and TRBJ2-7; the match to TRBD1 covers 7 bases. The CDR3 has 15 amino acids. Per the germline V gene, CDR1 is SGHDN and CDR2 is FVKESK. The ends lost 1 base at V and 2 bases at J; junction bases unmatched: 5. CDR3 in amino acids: CASSQAPDRPYEQYF. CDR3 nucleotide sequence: TGTGCCAGCAGCCAAGCCCCGGACAGGCCCTACGAGCAGTACTTC.

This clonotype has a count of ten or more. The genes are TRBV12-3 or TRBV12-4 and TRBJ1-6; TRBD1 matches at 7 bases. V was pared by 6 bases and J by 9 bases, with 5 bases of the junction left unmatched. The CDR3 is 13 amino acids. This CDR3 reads CASRGQDGSPLHF. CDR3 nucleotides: TGTGCCAGCAGAGGACAGGATGGTTCACCCCTCCACTTT.

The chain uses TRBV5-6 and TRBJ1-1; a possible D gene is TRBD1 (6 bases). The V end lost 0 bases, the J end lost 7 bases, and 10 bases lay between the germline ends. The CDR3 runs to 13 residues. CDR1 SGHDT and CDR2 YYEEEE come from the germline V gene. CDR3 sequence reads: CASSLDREVEAFF. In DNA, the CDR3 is TGTGCCAGCAGCTTGGACAGGGAAGTTGAAGCTTTCTTT.